These 7 T cell receptor beta chains share one sample of origin, sequenced in a study of shared clonotypes between healthy human individuals. Method: immunoSEQ multiplex PCR; TCRdb's copy keeps in-frame clones and lacks some. Among about 1 million clones listed, around 75% were seen once. Sequencing was performed on memory CD4+ T cells sorted from blood. Subset in this sample: CD45RA-negative fraction. Receptor source: a man aged 18 to 29 in good health.

This rearrangement joins TRBV30 to TRBJ2-1; D call uncertain. CDR1 and CDR2 (germline): GTSNPN, SVGIG (reference sequence). This CDR3 has 14 residues. V lost 6 bases and J 7 bases, leaving 19 bases between the germline ends. The CDR3 protein is CACSGRVERNEQFF. For the CDR3, the DNA is TGTGCCTGTTCCGGACGGGTTGAGAGGAATGAGCAGTTCTTC.

CDR3 sequence reads: CASSSRGNEQFF. CDR3 in DNA: TGCGCCAGCAGCTCCAGGGGAAATGAGCAGTTCTTC. The chain couples TRBV4-1 to TRBJ2-1; D possibly corresponds to TRBD1 (6 bases). The CDR3 length is 12 residues. The germline gives CDR1 MGHRA, CDR2 YSYEKL. Trimming cost V 5 bases and J 7 bases, with 9 bases left between them.

The chain couples TRBV7-2 to TRBJ2-1; TRBD2 aligns across 15 bases. Germline V gene lookup returns CDR1 SGHTA and CDR2 FQGNSA. V was pared by 6 bases and J by 9 bases, with 9 bases of the junction left unmatched. The CDR3 is 16 amino acids. The CDR3 reads CASSPWTSGRAGEQFF. Here the CDR3 DNA reads TGTGCCAGCAGTCCTTGGACTAGCGGGAGGGCTGGTGAGCAGTTCTTC.

The V and J genes are TRBV27 and TRBJ1-1, with a tentative D call TRBD1 (5 bases). Germline V lookup: CDR1 MNHEY, CDR2 SMNVEV (reference sequence). Trimming stripped 8 bases from V and 11 bases from J, with 21 bases between. There are 13 residues in the CDR3. CDR3 in amino acids: CASSPGWRGRAFF. The CDR3 DNA reads TGTGCCAGCTCTCCAGGATGGAGGGGTAGGGCTTTCTTT.

The genes are TRBV28 and TRBJ2-3, with 7 positions matching TRBD1. The V and J ends lost 4 bases and 0 bases, in that order; junction bases with no gene match: 7. This CDR3 spans 16 amino acids. Germline V gene data show CDR1 as MDHEN and CDR2 as SYDVKM. CDR3 region: CASSSPPGQSTDTQYF. CDR3 nucleotide sequence: TGTGCCAGCAGTTCCCCGCCGGGACAGAGCACAGATACGCAGTATTTT. Full variable domain (missing parts from reference TRBV28 and TRBJ2-3): DVKVTQSSRYLVKRTGEKVFLECVQDMDHENMFWYRQDPGLGLRLIYFSYDVKMKEKGDIPEGYSVSREKKERFSLILESASTNQTSMYLCASSSPPGQSTDTQYFGPGTRLTVL.

The chain uses TRBV6-1 and TRBJ1-1; D is uncertain. Trimming took 4 bases from V and 1 from J, leaving 10 bases between them. There are 14 residues in the CDR3. Germline CDR1 and CDR2: MNHNS and SASEGT. The CDR3 sequence: CASSVQVENTEAFF. The CDR3 DNA reads TGTGCCAGCAGTGTGCAAGTAGAGAACACTGAAGCTTTCTTT.

This chain links TRBV10-3 with TRBJ2-2, with D possibly called TRBD1 or TRBD2 (5 bases each). The V gene lost 6 bases and the J gene lost 1 base, with 12 bases spanning the gap. Germline lookup yields CDR1 ENHRY and CDR2 SYGVKD. The CDR3 is 15 residues long. The CDR3 loop reads CAISPGTKNTGELFF. For the CDR3, the DNA is TGTGCCATCAGCCCCGGGACCAAGAACACCGGGGAGCTGTTTTTT.